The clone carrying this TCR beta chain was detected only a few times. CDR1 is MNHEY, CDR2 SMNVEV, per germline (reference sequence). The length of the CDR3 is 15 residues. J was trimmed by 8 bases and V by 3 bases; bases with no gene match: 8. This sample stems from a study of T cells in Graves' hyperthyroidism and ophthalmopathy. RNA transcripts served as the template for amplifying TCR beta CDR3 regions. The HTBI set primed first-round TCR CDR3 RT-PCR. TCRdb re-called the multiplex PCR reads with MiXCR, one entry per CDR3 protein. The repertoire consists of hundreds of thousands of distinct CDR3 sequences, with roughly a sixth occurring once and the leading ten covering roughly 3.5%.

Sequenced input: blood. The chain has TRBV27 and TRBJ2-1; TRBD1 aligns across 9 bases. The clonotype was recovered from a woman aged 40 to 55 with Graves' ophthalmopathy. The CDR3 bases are TGTGCCAGCAGTTTGCCCACTACAGGGGGCGATGAGCAGTTCTTC. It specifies CASSLPTTGGDEQFF.